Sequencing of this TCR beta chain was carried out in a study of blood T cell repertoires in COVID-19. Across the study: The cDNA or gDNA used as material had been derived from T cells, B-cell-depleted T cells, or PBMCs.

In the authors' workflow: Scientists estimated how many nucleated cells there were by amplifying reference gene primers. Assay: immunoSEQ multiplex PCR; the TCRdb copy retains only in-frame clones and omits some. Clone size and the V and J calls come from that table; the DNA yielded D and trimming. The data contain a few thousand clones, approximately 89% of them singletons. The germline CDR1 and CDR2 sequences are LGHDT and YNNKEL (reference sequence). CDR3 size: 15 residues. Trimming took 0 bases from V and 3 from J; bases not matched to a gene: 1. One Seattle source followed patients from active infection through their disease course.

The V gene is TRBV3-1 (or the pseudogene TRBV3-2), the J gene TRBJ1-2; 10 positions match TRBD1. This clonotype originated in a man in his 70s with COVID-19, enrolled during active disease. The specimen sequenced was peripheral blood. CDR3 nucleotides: TGTGCCAGCAGCCAAGAGACAGGGGGCTACTATGGCTACACCTTC. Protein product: CASSQETGGYYGYTF.